The 8 T cell receptor beta chains below come from one sample, sequenced in a study of T cell responses to AZD1222 COVID-19 vaccine. The protocol was immunoSEQ multiplex PCR, while the TCRdb copy is restricted to in-frame clones and leaves out a portion. The sample has more than 95,000 clones; roughly 84% are singletons. This sample comprised peripheral blood, obtained on day 0 of AZD1222 vaccination. The source is an adult in good health.

V and J are TRBV7-8 and TRBJ2-5, with 7 bases fitting TRBD2. The CDR3 sequence is 15 residues long. V dropped 1 base and J dropped 5; count of bases not matched to a gene: 7. CDR1 SGHVS and CDR2 FQNEAQ come from the germline V gene. CDR3 in amino acids: CASSLELGREETQYF. CDR3 nucleotide sequence: TGTGCCAGCAGCTTAGAGCTGGGGCGGGAGGAGACCCAGTACTTC.

Here the CDR3 reads CASSFTLGDKNYGYTF. The CDR3 DNA reads as TGTGCCAGCAGCTTCACATTAGGGGACAAGAACTATGGCTACACCTTC. This rearrangement joins TRBV11-3 to TRBJ1-2, with a tentative D call TRBD1 (6 bases). This CDR3 spans 16 amino acids. The V and J ends lost 3 bases and 2 bases respectively, with 16 bases between them. Germline V lookup: CDR1 SGHNT, CDR2 YENEEA.

This chain links TRBV7-4 with TRBJ1-5; 9 nucleotides match TRBD1. This CDR3 has 15 residues. CDR1 and CDR2 from the germline V gene are SGHVT and SQSDAQ. The V and J ends lost 3 bases and 7 bases, in that order; junction bases with no gene match: 7. The CDR3 protein is CASSFPDRGSQPQHF. For the CDR3, the DNA is TGTGCCAGCAGCTTCCCGGACAGGGGTAGCCAGCCCCAGCATTTT.

The chain employs TRBV7-7 and TRBJ2-1; perhaps TRBD1 as D (6 bases). Per germline, CDR1 SSHAT and CDR2 FNYEAQ (reference sequence). There are 13 residues in the CDR3. The V end was cut by 4 bases, the J end by 10 bases, with 14 bases between. The CDR3 here is CASSSTGPGEQFF. CDR3 coding DNA: TGTGCCAGCAGCTCGACAGGCCCAGGGGAGCAGTTCTTC.

The chain is built from TRBV7-6 and TRBJ2-1, with 13 positions matching TRBD2. V shed 4 bases, J shed 0 bases, and the junction held 6 bases outside the gene matches. CDR3 length: 18 residues. Germline V gives CDR1 SGHVS, CDR2 FNYEAQ. The CDR3 DNA is TGTGCCAGCAGCTGGGGGGGACTAGCGGGAAGCTCCTACAATGAGCAGTTCTTC. Translated: CASSWGGLAGSSYNEQFF.

V and J are TRBV25-1 and TRBJ1-6; D may be TRBD1 (5 bases). CDR3 size: 14 residues. V was clipped by 3 bases and J by 10 bases, with 13 bases between them. The germline V gene has CDR1 MGHDK and CDR2 SYGVNS. CDR3 DNA: TGTGCCAGCAGTGATCAAGGGGCAAGGTCACCCCTCCACTTT. Translation gives CASSDQGARSPLHF.

This clone was counted only a few times. The chain joins TRBV5-1 to TRBJ1-2; D unclear. Per germline, CDR1 SGHRS and CDR2 YFSETQ. The CDR3 totals 16 residues. Trimming took off 0 bases at V and 3 bases at J, with 15 bases between the two ends. This CDR3 is CASSLERSGVYYGYTF. The CDR3 DNA reads TGCGCCAGCAGCTTGGAGCGAAGCGGGGTATACTATGGCTACACCTTC.

This clone has just one count. The V gene is TRBV7-3, the J gene TRBJ2-1, with unresolved D. V shed 4 bases and J shed 10 bases, with 14 bases lying between them. This CDR3 region has 13 residues. Germline assignment: CDR1 SGHTA and CDR2 FQGTGA. The DNA of the CDR3 is TGTGCCAGCAGCTCCGACGGTTCTGACGAGCAGTTCTTC. This sequence encodes CASSSDGSDEQFF.